Listed here are 31 T cell receptor beta chains from one sample, sequenced in a study of identical twins. MiXCR was run by TCRdb on the 5' RACE reads, yielding one entry per CDR3 protein. The sample has under 900,000 distinct CDR3 sequences; roughly 18% are singletons. A further study also used this sample, focusing on T cells expressing NK-cell markers.

The sequenced sample consisted of PBMCs. These receptor sequences come from a young woman in good health.

The genes are TRBV7-9 and TRBJ2-4, with D unclear. The ends were cut back, 4 bases at V and 7 bases at J, with 14 bases in the middle. This CDR3 is built from 14 residues. The V gene's germline CDR1 is SEHNR and CDR2 FQNEAQ (reference sequence). The CDR3 region has the DNA TGTGCCAGCAGCTCGCCAGTGTCCGGGAACATTCAGTACTTC. Its translation: CASSSPVSGNIQYF.

The genes are TRBV9 and TRBJ2-7, with D possibly being TRBD1 (5 bases). Germline CDR1 and CDR2: SGDLS and YYNGEE. The CDR3 runs 13 residues. V lost 0 bases, J lost 7 bases, and 11 bases lay in between. As DNA, the CDR3 is TGTGCCAGCAGCGTAGTAACAGGCGATGAGCAGTACTTC. Protein: CASSVVTGDEQYF.

V and J are TRBV20-1 and TRBJ1-5; 7 nucleotides align to TRBD1. V was clipped by 1 base and J by 4 bases; unmatched bases: 10. Germline-derived CDR1 and CDR2 are DFQATT and SNEGSKA (reference sequence). This CDR3 is built from 16 residues. The CDR3 DNA sequence: TGCAGTGCTAGAGTCACCCCAGGGGGGCTTAATCAGCCCCAGCATTTT. Translated: CSARVTPGGLNQPQHF.

V and J are TRBV4-3 and TRBJ2-1, with a weak D call TRBD2 (6 bases). V lost 0 bases and J lost 10, with 19 bases in between. Germline values: CDR1 LGHNA, CDR2 YSLEER. The CDR3 covers 16 residues. The CDR3, as DNA: TGCGCCAGCAGCCAAGACGGGAGACTAGAGGGACGGGAGCAGTTCTTC. It is translated as CASSQDGRLEGREQFF.

This clonotype turned up a few times. The chain joins TRBV6-1 to TRBJ2-2; 9 bases fit TRBD1. Germline CDR1 MNHNS, CDR2 SASEGT. The V and J ends lost 4 bases and 6 bases, in that order; junction bases with no gene match: 3. The CDR3 spans 14 residues. The CDR3 bases are TGTGCCAGCAGTGGGGACAGGGCATCCGGGGAGCTGTTTTTT. It codes for CASSGDRASGELFF.

This clonotype came up a few times. V is TRBV6-2 or TRBV6-3 and J is TRBJ2-3, with unresolved D. The CDR3 is made up of 11 amino acids. The V gene's germline CDR1 is MNHEY and CDR2 SVGEGT. Trimming took 10 bases from V and 4 from J, leaving 9 bases between them. Here the CDR3 DNA reads TGTGCCACAGCCTGGGCAGATACGCAGTATTTT. Protein sequence: CATAWADTQYF.

V and J are TRBV12-3 or TRBV12-4 and TRBJ1-5, with a possible D match to TRBD1 (5 bases). Trimming pared 1 base from V and 1 base from J, leaving 11 bases between. The CDR3 is 16 amino acids. CDR3 bases: TGTGCCAGCAGTTTAGGGGGCCCCTTGAGCAATCAGCCCCAGCATTTT. It specifies CASSLGGPLSNQPQHF.

This chain joins TRBV20-1 and TRBJ2-1; 7 positions agree with TRBD2. The CDR3 is made up of 15 amino acids. Germline values: CDR1 DFQATT, CDR2 SNEGSKA (reference sequence). Trimming took 5 bases from V and 5 from J; bases not matched to a gene: 12. This chain's CDR3 is CSASPLAANDNEQFF. The CDR3 DNA sequence: TGCAGTGCTTCCCCCCTAGCGGCCAATGACAATGAGCAGTTCTTC.

This clonotype occurred a few times. The gene calls are TRBV11-2 and TRBJ2-5; TRBD2 matches at 7 bases. The germline V gene has CDR1 SGHAT and CDR2 FQNNGV. The CDR3 covers 15 residues. Trimming cost V 5 bases and J 5 bases; bases outside gene matches: 11. Here the CDR3 reads CASSPGRLARETQYF. Written as DNA, the CDR3 is TGTGCCAGCAGCCCGGGAAGACTAGCCCGGGAGACCCAGTACTTC.

This clonotype was counted a few times. The V and J genes are TRBV20-1 and TRBJ2-1, with a possible D match to TRBD2 (7 bases). The CDR3 has 17 residues. Germline V gene sequence: CDR1 DFQATT, CDR2 SNEGSKA (reference sequence). V lost 1 base and J lost 5, with 21 bases in between. CDR3 sequence: CSARGSGRERGDNEQFF. The CDR3 region has the DNA TGCAGTGCTAGAGGATCGGGGAGGGAAAGGGGGGACAATGAGCAGTTCTTC.

V is TRBV20-1 and J is TRBJ2-7; possible D gene TRBD2, 5 bases. Germline CDR1 is DFQATT and CDR2 is SNEGSKA (reference sequence). This CDR3 comprises 14 residues. V was shortened by 6 bases and J by 0 bases, with 15 bases between the two germline ends. CDR3 region: CSARDEGSSYEQYF. As DNA, the CDR3 is TGCAGTGCGAGGGATGAGGGAAGCTCCTACGAGCAGTACTTC.

This clonotype was picked up a small number of times. The chain has TRBV2 and TRBJ1-2; D ambiguous. V lost 4 bases and J lost 8, with 14 bases in between. Germline V lookup: CDR1 SNHLY, CDR2 FYNNEI. The CDR3 covers 13 residues. This CDR3 is CASSGEVLEGYTF. The CDR3 DNA reads as TGTGCCAGCAGTGGTGAGGTTCTGGAAGGCTACACCTTC.

This clonotype was found a few times. The rearrangement joins TRBV11-1 to TRBJ1-6; maybe TRBD1 (6 bases). From germline, CDR1 is SGHAT and CDR2 FQDESV (reference sequence). Trimming pared 5 bases from V and 0 bases from J, leaving 26 bases between. The CDR3 consists of 21 residues. Written as DNA, the CDR3 is TGTGCCAGCAGCAGGGGGGGAAACGGGACATCAAAGTTCTCCTATAATTCACCCCTCCACTTT. Amino acids: CASSRGGNGTSKFSYNSPLHF.

The chain carries TRBV5-1 and TRBJ2-3; TRBD1 might be the D (6 bases). The V gene lost 4 bases and the J gene lost 0 bases, with 18 bases spanning the gap. The CDR3 is made up of 17 amino acids. Germline V lookup: CDR1 SGHRS, CDR2 YFSETQ. The CDR3 sequence is CASSPRGGPSSTDTQYF. The CDR3 nucleotides are TGCGCCAGCAGCCCGCGAGGGGGACCGTCTAGCACAGATACGCAGTATTTT.

This chain links TRBV20-1 with TRBJ2-3; D not resolved. Trimming left V 0 bases short and J 6 bases short, with 16 bases between. Germline V lookup: CDR1 DFQATT, CDR2 SNEGSKA (reference sequence). The CDR3 totals 15 residues. CDR3 residues: CSARDRVPAVDTQYF. The CDR3 DNA reads TGCAGTGCTAGAGATCGTGTCCCCGCGGTGGATACGCAGTATTTT.

In its sample, this clonotype was seen a few times. The chain recombines TRBV12-3 or TRBV12-4 with TRBJ2-7; 11 nucleotides align to TRBD2. V was pared by 5 bases and J by 2 bases, with 14 bases of the junction left unmatched. This CDR3 region has 18 residues. The CDR3 spells CASSAPQGSGGAAYEQYF. In DNA form, the CDR3 reads TGTGCCAGCAGTGCACCCCAGGGTAGCGGGGGGGCCGCCTACGAGCAGTACTTC.

This clonotype came up a few times. This chain links TRBV9 with TRBJ2-3, with D maybe TRBD2 (6 bases). The CDR3 runs 13 residues. The V gene's germline CDR1 is SGDLS and CDR2 YYNGEE. The germline V and J ends were trimmed by 4 bases and 4 bases, with 10 bases remaining between them. CDR3 bases: TGTGCCAGCAGCAAAAGACTAGCAGATACGCAGTATTTT. Translating gives CASSKRLADTQYF. The whole variable domain, filled in from reference TRBV9 and TRBJ2-3, reads DSGVTQTPKHLITATGQRVTLRCSPRSGDLSVYWYQQSLDQGLQFLIQYYNGEERAKGNILERFSAQQFPDLHSELNLSSLELGDSALYFCASSKRLADTQYFGPGTRLTVL.

The J gene is TRBJ2-3, the V gene TRBV15; TRBD2 matches at 9 bases. The CDR3 is made up of 15 amino acids. Trimming took 2 bases from V and 2 from J; bases not matched to a gene: 2. CDR1 is LNHNV, CDR2 YYDKDF, per germline (reference sequence). The CDR3 sequence: CATSRLAGTTDTQYF. The CDR3 DNA sequence: TGTGCCACCAGCAGACTAGCGGGAACCACAGATACGCAGTATTTT.

This clonotype showed up just a few times. V and J are TRBV10-3 and TRBJ2-1; D is undetermined. Germline V gene sequence: CDR1 ENHRY, CDR2 SYGVKD. V was cut by 2 bases and J by 0 bases, with 8 bases left in between. The CDR3 consists of 15 residues. Written as DNA, the CDR3 is TGTGCCATCAGTGAGCCGGTAAGCTCCTACAATGAGCAGTTCTTC. Translated, it gives CAISEPVSSYNEQFF.

There are a few counts of this clonotype. V gene TRBV5-5 combines with J gene TRBJ2-2; D gene unclear. Germline values: CDR1 SGHKS, CDR2 YYEKEE (reference sequence). Trimming stripped 6 bases from V and 2 bases from J, with 17 bases between. The CDR3 length is 16 residues. This CDR3 reads CASTPIFDTNTGELFF. The CDR3, as DNA: TGTGCCAGCACCCCTATTTTCGACACCAACACCGGGGAGCTGTTTTTT.

This clonotype was recorded at least ten times. The DNA for the CDR3 is TGTGCCAGCAGTGAAAATGAGAACGGGGAGCTGTTTTTT. It yields the protein CASSENENGELFF. This sequence joins TRBV25-1 and TRBJ2-2; D remains unclear. The CDR3 runs 13 residues. V lost 2 bases and J lost 7, with 8 bases in between. Germline CDR1 reads MGHDK; CDR2 reads SYGVNS.

This chain uses TRBV15 with TRBJ2-1, with 7 bases that match TRBD1. The CDR3 sequence is 13 residues long. Germline V gene sequence: CDR1 LNHNV, CDR2 YYDKDF (reference sequence). J lost 8 bases, V lost 6 bases, and 7 bases had no gene match. CDR3 region: CATRGQSLDEQFF. The CDR3 nucleotides read TGTGCCACCAGGGGACAGAGCTTAGATGAGCAGTTCTTC.

This clonotype was counted only a few times. The chain combines TRBV5-1 with TRBJ1-1; D unclear. CDR1 is SGHRS and CDR2 is YFSETQ in the germline V gene. Trimming took 0 bases from V and 11 from J, leaving 14 bases between them. The CDR3 runs to 13 residues. For the CDR3, the DNA is TGCGCCAGCAGCTTGGCTGGGTCGCCGTTTGCTTTCTTT. Its protein is CASSLAGSPFAFF.

This clonotype was counted between two and nine times. V and J are TRBV7-6 and TRBJ2-3; 9 bases align to TRBD2. The germline gives CDR1 SGHVS, CDR2 FNYEAQ. The CDR3 is made up of 16 amino acids. After removal of 6 bases from V and 3 bases from J, the junction contained 10 bases not matched to a gene. CDR3: CASSPTSGRGTDTQYF. CDR3 DNA: TGTGCCAGCAGTCCGACTAGCGGAAGAGGTACAGATACGCAGTATTTT.

This clonotype has a handful of counts. The chain employs TRBV9 and TRBJ1-1, with a tentative D call TRBD1 (6 bases). The CDR3 has 17 residues. Between the trimmed V and J ends, which lost 4 bases and 5 bases, there was a span of 24 bases. The germline V gene encodes CDR1 SGDLS and CDR2 YYNGEE. The CDR3 reads CASSPRHRDGAPTEAFF. The CDR3 nucleotides are TGTGCCAGCAGCCCCCGTCACAGGGACGGGGCTCCAACTGAAGCTTTCTTT.

The V call is TRBV20-1, the J call TRBJ1-2; D might be TRBD1 (5 bases). The CDR3 totals 12 residues. V lost 5 bases to trimming and J lost 2 bases, with 9 bases between them. Germline CDR1 DFQATT, CDR2 SNEGSKA (reference sequence). The CDR3 sequence is CSAYDSNYGYTF. The CDR3 nucleotides read TGCAGTGCTTACGACAGCAACTATGGCTACACCTTC.

This clonotype came up a few times. The rearrangement links TRBV3-1 to TRBJ2-6; 9 bases are shared with TRBD1. Trimming at V came to 4 bases and at J to 3 bases, leaving 10 bases not matched to a gene. Per germline, CDR1 LGHDT and CDR2 YNNKEL (reference sequence). This CDR3 spans 18 amino acids. CDR3 residues: CASSPRPGTGLGANVLTF. Written as DNA, the CDR3 is TGTGCCAGCAGCCCACGTCCCGGGACAGGGCTTGGGGCCAACGTCCTGACTTTC.

This clonotype has only a few counts. CDR3 protein: CSARFEGTEAFF. For the CDR3, the DNA is TGCAGTGCTAGGTTTGAGGGCACTGAAGCTTTCTTT. The chain carries TRBV20-1 and TRBJ1-1; D not certain. The CDR3 covers 12 residues. V lost 3 bases, J lost 4 bases, and 9 bases lay in between. The V gene's germline CDR1 is DFQATT and CDR2 SNEGSKA (reference sequence).

This clonotype occurred many times. The CDR3: CASSPSENTGELFF. The CDR3 DNA is TGTGCCAGCTCCCCCTCAGAGAACACCGGGGAGCTGTTTTTT. The chain employs TRBV9 and TRBJ2-2; D unclear. The ends were cut back, 7 bases at V and 1 base at J, with 11 bases in the middle. The CDR3 runs to 14 residues. CDR1 and CDR2 (germline): SGDLS, YYNGEE.

This chain uses TRBV30 with TRBJ2-7; 8 bases fit TRBD1. CDR1 is GTSNPN, CDR2 SVGIG, per germline (reference sequence). The CDR3 totals 16 residues. Trimming took 7 bases from V and 2 from J; bases not matched to a gene: 16. CDR3 in DNA: TGTGCCTCATCCGATTTACGACAGGGGACGACCTACGAGCAGTACTTC. Translated, it gives CASSDLRQGTTYEQYF.

The chain has TRBV15 and TRBJ2-5, with D possibly TRBD1 on 5 matching bases. V was clipped by 0 bases and J by 4 bases, with 15 bases between them. The CDR3 has 16 residues. Germline lookup yields CDR1 LNHNV and CDR2 YYDKDF (reference sequence). The CDR3 bases are TGTGCCACCAGCAGAGATCGCCTAGGGGATTTAGAGACCCAGTACTTC. Its translation is CATSRDRLGDLETQYF. Full variable domain (outside the CDR3, taken from reference TRBV15 and TRBJ2-5): DAMVIQNPRYQVTQFGKPVTLSCSQTLNHNVMYWYQQKSSQAPKLLFHYYDKDFNNEADTPDNFQSRRPNTSFCFLDIRSPGLGDTAMYLCATSRDRLGDLETQYFGPGTRLLVL.